The 3 T cell receptor beta chains below all came from one sample that was sequenced in a study of a mutant IDH1 vaccine in newly diagnosed glioma. Antigen specificity for these receptors is unknown. Produced via immunoSEQ multiplex PCR; TCRdb's table is partial and in-frame only. The table records about 56,000 clones, around three quarters of them present only once. Time point noted: week 47, end of study. With topical imiquimod, each dose of the vaccine consisted of 300 ug of mutant IDH1 20-mer peptide. Sequenced here: PBMCs, sampled from a glioma patient whose treatment included an IDH1 peptide vaccine. These receptors originate from a man in his fifties with glioma.

The rearrangement uses TRBV5-1 and TRBJ1-3; TRBD1 agrees at 11 bases. The CDR3 runs 14 residues. V lost 4 bases and J lost 8; bases outside the gene matches: 5. In germline, CDR1 is SGHRS, CDR2 YFSETQ. The CDR3 DNA is TGCGCCAGCAGCCGGACAGGGGGCAGGGACACCATATATTTT. It is translated as CASSRTGGRDTIYF.

The chain is built from TRBV2 and TRBJ1-2, with unresolved D. CDR3 length: 14 residues. Germline values: CDR1 SNHLY, CDR2 FYNNEI. The V end was cut by 6 bases, the J end by 3 bases, with 14 bases between. The DNA of the CDR3 is TGTGCCAGCAGACCCAGGCTGTGGGACTATGGCTACACCTTC. It specifies CASRPRLWDYGYTF.

V and J are TRBV2 and TRBJ1-5; tentative D call: TRBD1 (6 bases). Germline loops: CDR1 SNHLY, CDR2 FYNNEI. The CDR3 spans 13 residues. The ends were cut back, 9 bases at V and 7 bases at J, with 16 bases in the middle. CDR3 bases: TGTGCCAGTCTACAGGGAAGCGGGCAGCCCCAGCATTTT. Translating gives CASLQGSGQPQHF.